This TCR beta chain was found in a study of T cell responses to AZD1222 COVID-19 vaccine. Study conclusions and caveats: Spike-spanning, vaccine-associated CD4 TCRs were dominant at 160-218 and 743-854. Clonal diversity may have been underestimated in mostly white British donors. Only five or six people who got AZD1222 tested seropositive at baseline.

On this clone: Its antigen is still unknown.

Using immunoSEQ multiplex PCR, the repertoire was profiled, and TCRdb retains in-frame clones only, with some absent. Counted here are approximately 150,000 clones, around 89% occurring once; the ten biggest clones make up around 4.5%. The receptor's source is an adult who received the AZD1222 COVID-19 vaccine. The source was peripheral blood, collected 28 days after the second AZD1222 dose.

The CDR3 spells CASSLEVVGELFF. The CDR3 DNA sequence: TGTGCCAGCAGCTTAGAAGTAGTCGGGGAGCTGTTTTTT. The rearrangement links TRBV7-8 to TRBJ2-2; D remains unclear. The V gene lost 1 base and the J gene lost 7 bases, with 7 bases spanning the gap. Germline-derived CDR1 and CDR2 are SGHVS and FQNEAQ. The CDR3 consists of 13 residues.